The rows below give T cell receptor beta chains drawn from one sample of a study of breast tumors, draining lymph nodes, adjacent tissues. TCRdb reprocessed the multiplex PCR reads with MiXCR, giving one entry per CDR3 protein. The repertoire holds 150,000 to 250,000 distinct CDR3 sequences, roughly 29% seen once, with roughly 4% in the top ten. The sample taken for sequencing was axillary lymph node tissue. Receptors originate from a female donor with breast cancer. Some clones in this sample may be carry-over from other donors' samples. The CDR3 runs from the conserved cysteine through the conserved F or W. A D gene is named only where the DNA matches it firmly. Part of the rows lack a size; the others show once, few, many or a class for expanded clones.

D,size,J,V,DNA,CDR3
.,many,TRBJ2-1,TRBV19,TGTGCCAGTCGTCCGGGACTCTCTTACAATGAGCAGTTCTTC,CASRPGLSYNEQFF
TRBD1,many,TRBJ2-7,TRBV12-3/TRBV12-4,TGTGCCAGCACCCAGACAGGGTACTACGAGCAGTACTTC,CASTQTGYYEQYF
TRBD2,.,TRBJ2-1,TRBV6-2/TRBV6-3,TGTGCCAGCAGTTACTCTATTGCCGGACTAGCGGGGTACAATGAGCAGTTCTTC,CASSYSIAGLAGYNEQFF
.,many,TRBJ1-2,TRBV10-3,TGTGCCATCAGTGAGTCGAGGCAGAGACCTAACTATGGCTACACCTTC,CAISESRQRPNYGYTF
.,many,TRBJ1-2,TRBV3-1,TGTGCCAGCAGCCCAAGGGCAGGGTCTCCTGGGGGCTACACCTTC,CASSPRAGSPGGYTF
.,many,TRBJ1-2,TRBV5-6,TGTGCCAGCAGCTTGCTTCCCTATGGCTACACCTTC,CASSLLPYGYTF
TRBD2,many,TRBJ2-3,TRBV20-1,TGCAGTGCTCGGACAGCGGGGGGAAGGGCAGATACGCAGTATTTT,CSARTAGGRADTQYF
TRBD1,many,TRBJ1-2,TRBV7-8,TGTGCCAGCAGCTCCACAGGGGGAACAACCTATGGCTACACCTTC,CASSSTGGTTYGYTF
TRBD1,.,TRBJ2-5,TRBV7-9,TGTGCCAGCAGCTTGGACAGGGTGGGGCAAGAGACCCAGCACTTC,CASSLDRVGQETQHF
.,many,TRBJ2-1,TRBV24-1,TGTGCCACCAGTGATGGTGGACAGACTGAGCAGTTCTTC,CATSDGGQTEQFF
.,many,TRBJ1-4,TRBV12-3/TRBV12-4,TGTGCCAGCAGACCTCGTACCGCAACTAATGAAAAGCTGTTTTTT,CASRPRTATNEKLFF
.,many,TRBJ1-2,TRBV20-1,TGCAGTGCTCGGTGGCGATATGGCTACACCTTC,CSARWRYGYTF
TRBD2,.,TRBJ2-5,TRBV5-1,TGCGCCAGCAGCTCGACTAGCCGGCAAGACACCCAGTACTTC,CASSSTSRQDTQYF